The 32 T cell receptor beta chains reported below all come from one sample, sequenced in a study of blood T cell repertoires in COVID-19. The table came from immunoSEQ multiplex PCR; TCRdb's copy has only in-frame clones and leaves some out. The sample gives a few hundred thousand clones, around 80% of which show up once; 7.4% is in the top ten. What was sequenced was PBMCs or T cells enriched from blood (not recorded which). Every receptor here comes from a woman between 40 and 50 years old with acute COVID-19.

CDR3 sequence: CACTRGGANYGYTF. CDR3 nucleotides: TGTGCCTGCACCCGGGGGGGGGCTAACTATGGCTACACCTTC. The rearrangement joins TRBV30 to TRBJ1-2, with D possibly being TRBD1 (5 bases). Between the trimmed V and J ends, which lost 6 bases and 0 bases, there was a span of 14 bases. This CDR3 has 14 amino acids. CDR1 and CDR2 from the germline V gene are GTSNPN and SVGIG (reference sequence).

V is TRBV19 and J is TRBJ1-2, with 7 bases aligning to TRBD1. CDR3 length equals 17 residues. V was clipped by 5 bases and J by 3 bases; unmatched bases: 15. Germline V gene lookup returns CDR1 LNHDA and CDR2 SQIVND (reference sequence). The CDR3 is CASSSPGQEKTYYGYTF. The DNA of the CDR3 is TGTGCCAGTAGTTCCCCCGGACAGGAAAAAACCTACTATGGCTACACCTTC.

The chain combines TRBV7-6 with TRBJ2-3, with 7 bases matching TRBD1. The length of the CDR3 is 12 residues. Per germline, CDR1 SGHVS and CDR2 FNYEAQ. V was clipped by 5 bases and J by 6 bases; unmatched bases: 2. This CDR3 is CASSGRGDTQYF. In nucleotides, the CDR3 is TGTGCCAGCAGCGGCAGGGGGGATACGCAGTATTTT.

The chain uses TRBV5-1 and TRBJ2-7; D remains ambiguous. This CDR3 region has 13 residues. CDR1 is SGHRS, CDR2 YFSETQ, per germline. Trimming removed 0 bases from V and 6 bases from J, with 10 bases in between. CDR3 residues: CASSLGSGREQYF. The CDR3 coding sequence is TGCGCCAGCAGCTTGGGATCGGGTCGCGAGCAGTACTTC. The full variable domain, its missing parts supplied by reference TRBV5-1 and TRBJ2-7, is KAGVTQTPRYLIKTRGQQVTLSCSPISGHRSVSWYQQTPGQGLQFLFEYFSETQRNKGNFPGRFSGRQFSNSRSEMNVSTLELGDSALYLCASSLGSGREQYFGPGTRLTVT.

This sequence joins TRBV19 and TRBJ1-5; TRBD1 might be the D (6 bases). CDR1 and CDR2 (germline): LNHDA, SQIVND (reference sequence). The CDR3 totals 14 residues. The V gene lost 7 bases and the J gene lost 6 bases, with 16 bases spanning the gap. As DNA, the CDR3 is TGTGCCAGTACCAGGGGATCCTCCGCTCAGCCCCAGCATTTT. Amino acid sequence: CASTRGSSAQPQHF.

This clone has a count of ten or more. The J gene is TRBJ2-1, the V gene TRBV6-1; TRBD2 agrees at 12 bases. Trimming cost V 2 bases and J 4 bases; bases outside gene matches: 0. CDR1 MNHNS and CDR2 SASEGT come from the germline V gene. CDR3 length: 15 amino acids. The CDR3 is CASSELAGGYNEQFF. DNA for the CDR3: TGTGCCAGCAGTGAACTAGCGGGAGGGTACAATGAGCAGTTCTTC.

The J gene is TRBJ2-5, the V gene TRBV7-3, with no clear D. The germline V gene has CDR1 SGHTA and CDR2 FQGTGA. The CDR3 extends over 13 amino acids. V lost 3 bases and J lost 1, with 6 bases in between. CDR3 sequence reads: CASSLAVQETQYF. The CDR3 DNA reads TGTGCCAGCAGCTTGGCAGTCCAAGAGACCCAGTACTTC.

The genes are TRBV6-5 and TRBJ1-4; 7 bases align to TRBD1. Germline V gene lookup returns CDR1 MNHEY and CDR2 SVGAGI. Germline trimming cut 6 bases from V and 3 bases from J; bases unmatched to any gene: 7. There are 15 residues in the CDR3. The CDR3 region is CASRPLRGANEKLFF. DNA for the CDR3: TGTGCCAGCAGACCTCTCAGGGGGGCTAATGAAAAACTGTTTTTT.

This clone was detected only once. The CDR3 nucleotides read TGCGCCAGCAGCTTGGAAGGCAGGGTAGCCGGGGAGCTGTTTTTT. This encodes CASSLEGRVAGELFF. The J gene is TRBJ2-2, the V gene TRBV5-1, with D possibly matching TRBD1 (5 bases). The length of the CDR3 is 15 residues. Trimming shortened V by 0 bases and J by 6 bases, and 12 bases separated the two germline ends. Germline lookup yields CDR1 SGHRS and CDR2 YFSETQ.

The gene calls are TRBV12-5 and TRBJ1-1, with a possible D match to TRBD1 (6 bases). V was cut by 6 bases and J by 4 bases, with 18 bases left in between. CDR1 LGHNT and CDR2 FRNRAP come from the germline V gene. This CDR3 has 15 amino acids. DNA of the CDR3: TGTGCTAGTGGACTCACACAGGGAGGGGTCACTGAAGCTTTCTTT. Encoded protein: CASGLTQGGVTEAFF.

This clone was recorded only once. V is TRBV9 and J is TRBJ2-7, with D unclear. The germline V and J ends were trimmed by 0 bases and 5 bases, with 12 bases remaining between them. The germline V gene has CDR1 SGDLS and CDR2 YYNGEE. The CDR3 consists of 14 residues. Written as DNA, the CDR3 is TGTGCCAGCAGCGTAGCTTCAGAAATTAACGAGCAGTACTTC. Amino acid sequence: CASSVASEINEQYF.

The CDR3 loop is CASSVAGGLPDTQYF. CDR3 coding DNA: TGTGCCAGCAGTGTAGCGGGGGGGCTCCCAGATACGCAGTATTTT. V is TRBV6-1 and J is TRBJ2-3; the match to TRBD2 covers 11 bases. V shed 4 bases and J 4 bases; nucleotides not matched to a gene: 4. The CDR3 length is 15 residues. Per the germline V gene, CDR1 is MNHNS and CDR2 is SASEGT.

The chain is built from TRBV29-1 and TRBJ2-7; D not resolved. CDR3 length equals 13 residues. Germline CDR1 reads SQVTM; CDR2 reads ANQGSEA. Trimming took 1 base from V and 3 from J, leaving 10 bases between them. CDR3 DNA: TGCAGCGTTGAAGCAGGTACTGACTACGAGCAGTACTTC. Translating it yields CSVEAGTDYEQYF.

The rearrangement joins TRBV6-1 to TRBJ2-7; 9 bases agree with TRBD2. Losses at the gene ends were 0 bases for V and 3 bases for J; bases not matched to a gene: 6. The CDR3 runs to 16 residues. The germline V gene encodes CDR1 MNHNS and CDR2 SASEGT. In DNA form, the CDR3 reads TGTGCCAGCAGTGAAGCGATTAGCGGGAGTCTCTACGAGCAGTACTTC. Translated, it gives CASSEAISGSLYEQYF.

V is TRBV7-2 and J is TRBJ1-4; a weak D match, TRBD1 (5 bases). The V gene lost 1 base and the J gene lost 10 bases, with 10 bases spanning the gap. The germline V gene has CDR1 SGHTA and CDR2 FQGNSA. The CDR3 covers 13 residues. This CDR3 is CASSLVGGGKLFF. CDR3 bases: TGTGCCAGCAGCTTAGTCGGGGGAGGAAAACTGTTTTTT. The full variable domain, rest sourced from reference TRBV7-2 and TRBJ1-4, is GAGVSQSPSNKVTEKGKDVELRCDPISGHTALYWYRQSLGQGLEFLIYFQGNSAPDKSGLPSDRFSAERTGGSVSTLTIQRTQQEDSAVYLCASSLVGGGKLFFGSGTQLSVL.

The genes are TRBV19 and TRBJ1-1, with D maybe TRBD1 (5 bases). Germline lookup yields CDR1 LNHDA and CDR2 SQIVND (reference sequence). The ends were cut back, 8 bases at V and 5 bases at J, with 15 bases in the middle. The CDR3 totals 13 residues. The CDR3 loop reads CASVRVGGTEAFF. CDR3 bases: TGTGCCAGTGTCAGGGTGGGAGGGACTGAAGCTTTCTTT.

The chain joins TRBV2 to TRBJ1-2; D is unresolved. Germline assignment: CDR1 SNHLY and CDR2 FYNNEI. There are 13 residues in the CDR3. The ends were cut back, 3 bases at V and 4 bases at J, with 9 bases in the middle. The CDR3 is CASSEMQIYGYTF. The CDR3 nucleotides are TGTGCCAGCAGTGAGATGCAGATCTATGGCTACACCTTC.

This clone was observed once. The rearrangement uses TRBV15 and TRBJ2-1; 7 bases line up with TRBD1. The CDR3 is 12 amino acids. The trim removed 8 bases at V and 7 bases at J, leaving 5 bases unmatched. Germline CDR1 LNHNV, CDR2 YYDKDF (reference sequence). In DNA, the CDR3 is TGTGCCACCCAGGACAGGTCGAATGAGCAGTTCTTC. Translation gives CATQDRSNEQFF. The full variable domain, its missing parts supplied by reference TRBV15 and TRBJ2-1, is DAMVIQNPRYQVTQFGKPVTLSCSQTLNHNVMYWYQQKSSQAPKLLFHYYDKDFNNEADTPDNFQSRRPNTSFCFLDIRSPGLGDTAMYLCATQDRSNEQFFGPGTRLTVL.

This clone was counted between two and nine times. The chain employs TRBV30 and TRBJ1-2; TRBD1 might be the D (6 bases). CDR1 and CDR2 from the germline V gene are GTSNPN and SVGIG (reference sequence). CDR3 length: 14 amino acids. V was shortened by 0 bases and J by 6 bases, with 14 bases between the two germline ends. This CDR3 is CAWSVNGQGHGYTF. In DNA form, the CDR3 reads TGTGCCTGGAGTGTAAATGGGCAGGGGCATGGCTACACCTTC. Together with reference TRBV30 and TRBJ1-2, the CDR3 gives the full variable domain: SQTIHQWPATLVQPVGSPLSLECTVEGTSNPNLYWYRQAAGRGLQLLFYSVGIGQISSEVPQNLSASRPQDRQFILSSKKLLLSDSGFYLCAWSVNGQGHGYTFGSGTRLTVV.

V and J are TRBV28 and TRBJ1-1, with D unresolved. This CDR3 has 12 residues. Per germline, CDR1 MDHEN and CDR2 SYDVKM. V lost 4 bases, J lost 10 bases, and 13 bases lay in between. The CDR3 sequence is CASSSRELGAFF. Here the CDR3 DNA reads TGTGCCAGCAGTTCGCGGGAACTCGGAGCTTTCTTT. Full variable domain (outside the CDR3, taken from reference TRBV28 and TRBJ1-1): DVKVTQSSRYLVKRTGEKVFLECVQDMDHENMFWYRQDPGLGLRLIYFSYDVKMKEKGDIPEGYSVSREKKERFSLILESASTNQTSMYLCASSSRELGAFFGQGTRLTVV.

In this sample, this clone turned up a few times. The chain carries TRBV7-2 and TRBJ1-6; tentatively, D is TRBD1 (6 bases). Deletions cut 2 bases from V and 9 bases from J, with 17 bases between. The CDR3 is made up of 16 amino acids. The germline CDR1 and CDR2 sequences are SGHTA and FQGNSA. In DNA form, the CDR3 reads TGTGCCAGCAGCTTAAAGGGAGGGGGAAATAGTTCACCCCTCCACTTT. This encodes CASSLKGGGNSSPLHF.

The V call is TRBV3-1 (or the pseudogene TRBV3-2), the J call TRBJ2-2; 8 nucleotides line up with TRBD1. This CDR3 is built from 13 residues. The junction had 3 bases not matched to a gene; V was cut back by 8 bases and J by 4 bases. Germline V gene sequence: CDR1 LGHDT, CDR2 YNNKEL (reference sequence). This CDR3 reads CASGQGPTGELFF. The CDR3 nucleotides are TGTGCCAGCGGACAGGGTCCCACCGGGGAGCTGTTTTTT.

CDR3 region: CASSLTFPTGGGRAFF. DNA for the CDR3: TGCGCCAGCAGTCTGACCTTCCCAACGGGTGGGGGCAGAGCTTTCTTT. The J gene is TRBJ1-1, the V gene TRBV23-1; TRBD1 might be the D (6 bases). TRBV23-1 is an ORF for which the function is uncertain. Trimming removed 4 bases at V and 10 bases at J, with 25 bases between. This CDR3 spans 16 amino acids.

The chain links TRBV19 to TRBJ2-4, with 8 bases matching TRBD2. CDR3 length: 18 amino acids. CDR1 LNHDA and CDR2 SQIVND come from the germline V gene (reference sequence). The J segment lost 0 bases and the V segment lost 1 base, leaving 8 bases of the junction unmatched. The CDR3 bases are TGTGCCAGTAGTATAGTTTTGACTAGCGTATTAGCCAAAAACATTCAGTACTTC. It encodes CASSIVLTSVLAKNIQYF. The full variable domain, its missing parts supplied by reference TRBV19 and TRBJ2-4, is DGGITQSPKYLFRKEGQNVTLSCEQNLNHDAMYWYRQDPGQGLRLIYYSQIVNDFQKGDIAEGYSVSREKKESFPLTVTSAQKNPTAFYLCASSIVLTSVLAKNIQYFGAGTRLSVL.

The chain couples TRBV10-3 to TRBJ2-5; D might be TRBD2 (5 bases). Deletions cut 2 bases from V and 6 bases from J, with 13 bases between. The CDR3 extends over 14 amino acids. Germline CDR1 ENHRY, CDR2 SYGVKD. CDR3 sequence (DNA): TGTGCCATCAGTGAGGGAGGTGATAGGCAGACCCAGTACTTC. Protein: CAISEGGDRQTQYF.

V gene TRBV12-3 or TRBV12-4 combines with J gene TRBJ1-1; D is undetermined. The CDR3 has 13 amino acids. V was trimmed by 5 bases and J by 1 base, leaving 8 bases between them. CDR3 DNA: TGTGCCAGCAGTCTTAACAGGAACACTGAAGCTTTCTTT. Protein product: CASSLNRNTEAFF.

The DNA for the CDR3 is TGTGCCAGCAGTTTGCTATACGAGCAGTACTTC. It codes for CASSLLYEQYF. The genes are TRBV6-5 and TRBJ2-7; no reliable D call. The CDR3 runs to 11 residues. Germline V gives CDR1 MNHEY, CDR2 SVGAGI. The germline V and J ends were trimmed by 4 bases and 4 bases, with 5 bases remaining between them.

This clone showed up just once. The rearrangement joins TRBV6-5 to TRBJ2-1; 7 bases agree with TRBD2. V lost 6 bases to trimming and J lost 4 bases; unmatched junction nucleotides: 6. Germline V gene data show CDR1 as MNHEY and CDR2 as SVGAGI. This CDR3 has 14 amino acids. CDR3 sequence reads: CASSRDYTYNEQFF. The CDR3 DNA reads TGTGCCAGCAGCCGGGACTATACTTACAATGAGCAGTTCTTC.

The chain employs TRBV30 and TRBJ1-2; possibly TRBD1 for D (6 bases). The CDR3 contains 13 residues. Trimming removed 1 base from V and 2 bases from J, with 8 bases in between. Germline assignment: CDR1 GTSNPN and CDR2 SVGIG (reference sequence). CDR3 sequence (DNA): TGTGCCTGGAGTGCCACAGGGAACTATGGCTACACCTTC. It yields the protein CAWSATGNYGYTF.

The table lists this clone with a count of one. This chain joins TRBV28 and TRBJ2-7; D possibly corresponds to TRBD1 (5 bases). This CDR3 spans 15 amino acids. Trimming stripped 5 bases from V and 5 bases from J, with 19 bases between. CDR1 is MDHEN and CDR2 is SYDVKM in the germline V gene. The chain's CDR3 is CASSRLQPIGDEQYF. The CDR3 DNA sequence: TGTGCCAGCAGTAGATTACAACCTATAGGGGACGAGCAGTACTTC. Complete variable domain (other parts from reference TRBV28 and TRBJ2-7): DVKVTQSSRYLVKRTGEKVFLECVQDMDHENMFWYRQDPGLGLRLIYFSYDVKMKEKGDIPEGYSVSREKKERFSLILESASTNQTSMYLCASSRLQPIGDEQYFGPGTRLTVT.

The rearrangement links TRBV11-2 to TRBJ2-2; 8 bases line up with TRBD1. The CDR3 spans 14 residues. J gave up 4 bases and V 6 bases, and 4 bases lay outside the gene matches. CDR1 SGHAT and CDR2 FQNNGV come from the germline V gene. The CDR3 region is CASRQTGATGELFF. The CDR3 nucleotides read TGTGCCAGCAGGCAGACAGGGGCCACCGGGGAGCTGTTTTTT.

The V call is TRBV6-5, the J call TRBJ2-7; the D gene is possibly TRBD2 (5 bases). Germline CDR1 reads MNHEY; CDR2 reads SVGAGI. V dropped 1 base and J dropped 3 bases, with 16 bases sitting between them. This CDR3 is built from 16 residues. In DNA, the CDR3 is TGTGCCAGCAGTTACTATTCCCAGGCAGGACTCTACGAGCAGTACTTC. It is translated as CASSYYSQAGLYEQYF.